The next 8 T cell receptor beta chains were all read from a single sample in a study of shared clonotypes between healthy human individuals. Generated by immunoSEQ multiplex PCR, the TCRdb table keeps only in-frame clones and is missing some. Found here are some 2 million clones, 95% of them singletons; the top ten hold about 0.13%. Material: naive CD4+ T cells sorted from blood. As for subset: CD45RA+ positively selected. Every receptor here comes from a man aged 18 to 30 in good health.

Only one count was recorded for this clone. This CDR3 is also generated by other DNA sequences in the sample. This sequence joins TRBV18 and TRBJ2-7, with unresolved D. Germline V lookup: CDR1 KGHSH, CDR2 LQKENI. Trimming took off 1 base at V and 0 bases at J, with 7 bases between the two ends. The CDR3 extends over 14 amino acids. The CDR3 DNA follows: TGTGCCAGCTCACCACTGGGCAGCTCCTACGAGCAGTACTTC. This sequence encodes CASSPLGSSYEQYF.

The V and J genes are TRBV5-1 and TRBJ2-7, with D possibly called TRBD1 or TRBD2 (5 bases each). The CDR3 consists of 15 residues. CDR1 is SGHRS, CDR2 YFSETQ, per germline. Trimming pared 4 bases from V and 5 bases from J, leaving 19 bases between. In DNA form, the CDR3 reads TGCGCCAGCAGCCCCGGGACGTTAAACTACGACGAGCAGTACTTC. Amino acids: CASSPGTLNYDEQYF. Together with reference TRBV5-1 and TRBJ2-7, the CDR3 gives the full variable domain: KAGVTQTPRYLIKTRGQQVTLSCSPISGHRSVSWYQQTPGQGLQFLFEYFSETQRNKGNFPGRFSGRQFSNSRSEMNVSTLELGDSALYLCASSPGTLNYDEQYFGPGTRLTVT.

This clone was recorded only once. V usage is TRBV7-2 and J usage is TRBJ2-1, with D maybe TRBD1 (6 bases). This CDR3 comprises 13 residues. V was cut by 5 bases and J by 15 bases, with 20 bases left in between. Germline V gene sequence: CDR1 SGHTA, CDR2 FQGNSA. The DNA of the CDR3 is TGTGCCAGCAGCGACAACACAGGGTTGAGTGTGTTCTTC. Translating it yields CASSDNTGLSVFF.

The chain employs TRBV2 and TRBJ2-5, with 7 bases matching TRBD1. The germline V gene has CDR1 SNHLY and CDR2 FYNNEI. The CDR3 totals 13 residues. The V segment lost 6 bases and the J segment 5 bases; nucleotides outside the gene matches: 6. The CDR3 protein is CASSLTGFETQYF. The CDR3 bases are TGTGCCAGCAGCTTGACAGGGTTTGAGACCCAGTACTTC.

With regard to this clone: The sample holds other DNA sequences that translate to the same CDR3. The genes are TRBV19 and TRBJ2-7; D not resolved. Germline V lookup: CDR1 LNHDA, CDR2 SQIVND (reference sequence). Trimming removed 1 base from V and 0 bases from J, with 4 bases in between. The CDR3 spans 13 residues. CDR3 loop: CASSIVDSYEQYF. The CDR3 nucleotides read TGTGCCAGTAGTATAGTAGACTCCTACGAGCAGTACTTC.

The rearrangement joins TRBV6-5 to TRBJ2-7; tentative D call: TRBD2 (6 bases). CDR3 length: 15 amino acids. Germline V gene lookup returns CDR1 MNHEY and CDR2 SVGAGI. Trimming took 2 bases from V and 6 from J, leaving 17 bases between them. CDR3 bases: TGTGCCAGCAGTTACGGATCGGGACGACTAGGCGAGCAGTACTTC. It yields the protein CASSYGSGRLGEQYF.

This chain links TRBV5-1 with TRBJ2-5; D is perhaps TRBD2 (6 bases). V gave up 5 bases and J gave up 2 bases, with 13 bases separating them. Germline V gene sequence: CDR1 SGHRS, CDR2 YFSETQ. CDR3 length: 14 residues. CDR3 amino acids: CASRTRRGQETQYF. The CDR3 nucleotides read TGCGCCAGCAGGACGCGGAGGGGACAAGAGACCCAGTACTTC.

The chain uses TRBV2 and TRBJ1-1; no firm D call. Germline V gene data show CDR1 as SNHLY and CDR2 as FYNNEI. The V and J ends lost 4 bases and 1 base respectively, with 7 bases between them. The CDR3 spans 13 residues. Here the CDR3 DNA reads TGTGCCAGCAGTGCCGGCCCGAACACTGAAGCTTTCTTT. As protein: CASSAGPNTEAFF.